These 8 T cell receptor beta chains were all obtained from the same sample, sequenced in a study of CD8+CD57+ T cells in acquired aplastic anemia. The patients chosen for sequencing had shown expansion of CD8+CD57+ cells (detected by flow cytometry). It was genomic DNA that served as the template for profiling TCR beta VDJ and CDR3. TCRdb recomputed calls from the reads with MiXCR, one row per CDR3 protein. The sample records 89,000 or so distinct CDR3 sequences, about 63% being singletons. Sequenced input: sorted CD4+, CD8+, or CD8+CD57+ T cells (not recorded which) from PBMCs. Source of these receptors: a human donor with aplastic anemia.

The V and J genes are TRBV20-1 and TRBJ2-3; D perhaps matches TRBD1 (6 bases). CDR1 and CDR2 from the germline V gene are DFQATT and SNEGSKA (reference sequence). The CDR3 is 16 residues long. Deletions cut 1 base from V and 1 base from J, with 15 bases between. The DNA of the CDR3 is TGCAGTGCTAGAGGCCTTCCGGACAGCCGCACAGATACGCAGTATTTT. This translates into CSARGLPDSRTDTQYF.

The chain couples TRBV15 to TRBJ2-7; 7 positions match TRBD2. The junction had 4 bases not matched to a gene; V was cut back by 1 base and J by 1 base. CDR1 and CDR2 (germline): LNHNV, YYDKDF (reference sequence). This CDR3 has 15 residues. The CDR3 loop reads CATSRVREHSYEQYF. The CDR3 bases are TGTGCCACCAGCAGAGTGCGGGAGCATTCCTACGAGCAGTACTTC.

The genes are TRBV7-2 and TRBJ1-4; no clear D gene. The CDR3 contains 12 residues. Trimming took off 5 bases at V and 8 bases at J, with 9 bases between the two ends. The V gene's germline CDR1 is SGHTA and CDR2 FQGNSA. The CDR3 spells CASSPGTEKLFF. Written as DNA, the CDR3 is TGTGCCAGCAGCCCCGGTACGGAAAAACTGTTTTTT.

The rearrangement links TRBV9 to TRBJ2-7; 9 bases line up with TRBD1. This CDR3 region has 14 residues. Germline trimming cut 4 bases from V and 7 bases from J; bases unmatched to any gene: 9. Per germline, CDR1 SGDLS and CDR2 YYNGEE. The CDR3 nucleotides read TGTGCCAGCAGCACTGGGACAGGGCGCGCAGAGCAGTACTTC. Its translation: CASSTGTGRAEQYF. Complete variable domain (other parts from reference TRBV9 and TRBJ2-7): DSGVTQTPKHLITATGQRVTLRCSPRSGDLSVYWYQQSLDQGLQFLIQYYNGEERAKGNILERFSAQQFPDLHSELNLSSLELGDSALYFCASSTGTGRAEQYFGPGTRLTVT.

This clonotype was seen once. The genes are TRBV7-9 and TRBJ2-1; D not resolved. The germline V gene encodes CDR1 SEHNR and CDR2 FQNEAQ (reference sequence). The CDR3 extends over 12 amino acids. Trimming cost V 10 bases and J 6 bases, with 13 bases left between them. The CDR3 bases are TGTGCCACAGCTATTACCCCCAATGAGCAGTTCTTC. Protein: CATAITPNEQFF.

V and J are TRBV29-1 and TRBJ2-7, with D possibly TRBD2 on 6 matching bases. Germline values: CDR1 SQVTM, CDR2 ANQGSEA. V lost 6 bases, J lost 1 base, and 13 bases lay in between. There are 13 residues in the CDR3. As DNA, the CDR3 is TGCAGCGTGTGGTCAGGAGGGTCCTACGAGCAGTACTTC. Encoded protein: CSVWSGGSYEQYF.

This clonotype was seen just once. The CDR3 DNA sequence: TGTGCCAGCCTCCAGGGGGCCCTCTACGAGCAGTACTTC. This gives the protein CASLQGALYEQYF. This sequence joins TRBV2 and TRBJ2-7, with 8 nucleotides matching TRBD1. With V trimmed by 8 bases and J by 3 bases, 6 bases remained unmatched. The CDR3 contains 13 residues. Germline CDR1 and CDR2: SNHLY and FYNNEI. Drawing the rest from reference TRBV2 and TRBJ2-7, the complete variable domain is EPEVTQTPSHQVTQMGQEVILRCVPISNHLYFYWYRQILGQKVEFLVSFYNNEISEKSEIFDDQFSVERPDGSNFTLKIRSTKLEDSAMYFCASLQGALYEQYFGPGTRLTVT.

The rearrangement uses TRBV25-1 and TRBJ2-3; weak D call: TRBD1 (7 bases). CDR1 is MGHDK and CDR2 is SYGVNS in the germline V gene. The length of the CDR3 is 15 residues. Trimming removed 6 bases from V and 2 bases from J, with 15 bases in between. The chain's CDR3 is CASRRGGGPTDTQYF. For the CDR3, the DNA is TGTGCCAGCAGACGCGGAGGGGGCCCCACAGATACGCAGTATTTT.